These T cell receptor beta chains were read from a single sample in a study of T cell changes during pregnancy in multiple sclerosis. Profiled with immunoSEQ multiplex PCR; TCRdb holds only in-frame clones, not every one. The profile shows nearly 80,000 clones, 85% to 95% of them singletons. The material was CD4+ T cells from peripheral blood mononuclear cells, obtained before pregnancy. Receptors were obtained from a female donor with multiple sclerosis, enrolled in a pregnancy study. Each CDR3 is given with its conserved first and last residue. A D gene is named only where the DNA matches it firmly. Only part of the rows carry a size: once, few, many, or a class if the clone is expanded.

d_call j_call v_call cdr3_length clone_size cdr3_nt cdr3_aa
- TRBJ1-3 TRBV25-1 14 few TGTGCCAGCAGTGAGGAGAGGACTGGAAACACCATATATTTT CASSEERTGNTIYF
- TRBJ1-1 TRBV5-1 14 - TGCGCCAGCAGCTTGTGGTCAGAGAACACTGAAGCTTTCTTT CASSLWSENTEAFF
- TRBJ1-5 TRBV19 13 - TGTGCCAGTAGTGCAGATAGCAATCAGCCCCAGCATTTT CASSADSNQPQHF
TRBD2 TRBJ2-7 TRBV28 12 - TGTGCCAGCAGTCTAAATCGGGGCGGGGGGTACTTC CASSLNRGGGYF
- TRBJ1-5 TRBV28 15 - TGTGCCAGCAGTTTGATTGCAGGCAATCATCAGCCCCAGCATTTT CASSLIAGNHQPQHF
- TRBJ2-4 TRBV5-5 15 - TGTGCCAGCAGCTTGGAGGCAGGGCTCCGGAACATTCAGTACTTC CASSLEAGLRNIQYF
TRBD1 TRBJ1-4 TRBV5-1 16 - TGCGCCAGCAGCTCGACAGGGGAGAGGGCTAATGAAAAACTGTTTTTT CASSSTGERANEKLFF
TRBD1 TRBJ1-4 TRBV23-1 15 - TGCGCCAGCAGTCAATCGATCGACAGGGACGAAAAACTGTTTTTT CASSQSIDRDEKLFF
- TRBJ1-1 TRBV25-1 14 - TGTGCCAGCAGTGGCCTAGGAGTGAACACTGAAGCTTTCTTT CASSGLGVNTEAFF
TRBD1 TRBJ1-4 TRBV14 17 - TGTGCCAGCAGCTTACGGACAGGCCTAACAACTAATGAAAAACTGTTTTTT CASSLRTGLTTNEKLFF
TRBD1 TRBJ1-5 TRBV28 15 - TGTGCCAGCAGTTTATCAACAGGGGGCTGGCAGCCCCAGCATTTT CASSLSTGGWQPQHF
- TRBJ2-7 TRBV2 13 - TGTGCCAGCAGTGCCAGACAATCCTACGAGCAGTACTTC CASSARQSYEQYF
- TRBJ1-3 TRBV6-6 15 - TGTGCCACCAACCCCACAGGGTACTCTGGAAACACCATATATTTT CATNPTGYSGNTIYF
TRBD1 TRBJ2-4 TRBV5-1 17 - TGCGCCAGCAGTTACGGGGGACAGGGAATTGCCAAAAACATTCAGTACTTC CASSYGGQGIAKNIQYF
- TRBJ1-1 TRBV2 14 - TGTGCCAGCCTAACTCGGACAGTTAACACTGAAGCTTTCTTT CASLTRTVNTEAFF
TRBD1 TRBJ2-4 TRBV10-1 16 - TGCGCCAGCAGGAAGAGACAGGGAGTTGTTAAGAACATTCAGTACTTC CASRKRQGVVKNIQYF
- TRBJ2-7 TRBV7-9 14 - TGTGCCAGCAGCTTATTAGGGGGAAACAACGAGCAGTACTTC CASSLLGGNNEQYF
TRBD2 TRBJ2-1 TRBV27 14 - TGTGCCAGCAGCCCGGGACTAGCGGGAGAGCGGCAGTTCTTC CASSPGLAGERQFF
- TRBJ2-3 TRBV30 15 - TGTGCCTGGAGTGCGGCGGGCGATAGCACAGATACGCAGTATTTT CAWSAAGDSTDTQYF
TRBD1 TRBJ2-2 TRBV5-1 13 - TGCGCCAGCAGAGGACAGGGAACCGGGGAGCTGTTTTTT CASRGQGTGELFF
- TRBJ1-1 TRBV5-4 15 - TGTGCCAGCAGCCTCCCGGGGAGTGTGAACACTGAAGCTTTCTTT CASSLPGSVNTEAFF
TRBD1 TRBJ1-1 TRBV19 15 - TGTGCCAGTTATCGGGGACAGGGGGCGCGGGCTGAAGCTTTCTTT CASYRGQGARAEAFF
TRBD2 TRBJ2-1 TRBV2 17 - TGTGCCAGCAGTGACCGGCTAGCGGGGGCGCCTTACAATGAGCAGTTCTTC CASSDRLAGAPYNEQFF
- TRBJ1-1 TRBV30 12 - TGTGCCTGGATAGCTATGAACACTGAAGCTTTCTTT CAWIAMNTEAFF
- TRBJ1-6 TRBV4-2 14 - TGTGCCAGCAGCCGGCCCGAGGGGGTTTCACCCCTCCACTTT CASSRPEGVSPLHF
- TRBJ2-1 TRBV5-1 17 - TGCGCCAGCAGCTTCGTCGGGACCAGGGGAGTTTACAATGAGCAGTTCTTC CASSFVGTRGVYNEQFF
- TRBJ1-4 TRBV28 13 - TGTGCCAGCAGTGATCAGGCCTTTGAAAAACTGTTTTTT CASSDQAFEKLFF
TRBD1 TRBJ1-2 TRBV4-1 16 - TGCGCCAGCAGCTCCTCGCCGCGGACAGGGGACTATGGCTACACCTTC CASSSSPRTGDYGYTF
TRBD2 TRBJ2-7 TRBV28 15 once TGTGCCAGCAGTTTCCTAGCGGGAGGGTTCCCCGAGCAGTACTTC CASSFLAGGFPEQYF
- TRBJ1-1 TRBV5-5 15 once TGTGCCAGCAGCTTGGGTGCGGGGATGAACACTGAAGCTTTCTTT CASSLGAGMNTEAFF
TRBD1 TRBJ1-2 TRBV29-1 14 - TGCAGCGTGGCTAGGACAGGATCTAACTATGGCTACACCTTC CSVARTGSNYGYTF
TRBD2 TRBJ2-1 TRBV28 12 - TGTGCCAGCAGGCTCGGGGGGAATGAGCAGTTCTTC CASRLGGNEQFF
TRBD1 TRBJ2-7 TRBV5-4 15 once TGTGCCAGCAGCTCGGGACAGGGGGCGTGGGGCGAGCAGTACTTC CASSSGQGAWGEQYF
- TRBJ2-3 TRBV5-6 14 - TGTGCCAGCAGCTTGTCGCTAGCGACAGATACGCAGTATTTT CASSLSLATDTQYF
TRBD1 TRBJ1-4 TRBV6-1 14 - TGTGCCAGCAGTGGGGAGACAGGGGGCGAAAAACTGTTTTTT CASSGETGGEKLFF
- TRBJ1-5 TRBV4-1 14 once TGCGCCAGCAGCCTGACAGATTTCAATCAGCCCCAGCATTTT CASSLTDFNQPQHF
- TRBJ2-1 TRBV21-1 14 - TGTGCCAGGTTCCCGGGACAGGGGCTTGGTGAGCAGTTCTTC CARFPGQGLGEQFF
TRBD1 TRBJ2-6 TRBV5-1 16 - TGCGCCAGCTACCGGGACAGTTTCTCTGGGGCCAACGTCCTGACTTTC CASYRDSFSGANVLTF
- TRBJ1-1 TRBV29-1 14 - TGCAGCGTTGCCGGGTTGGTAAGTCGTACTGAAGCTTTCTTT CSVAGLVSRTEAFF
- TRBJ2-5 TRBV5-1 12 - TGCGCCAGCAGCTTGGTCGAAGAGACCCAGTACTTC CASSLVEETQYF
TRBD2 TRBJ2-7 TRBV7-6 15 - TGTGCCAGCAGTCCAGGGACTAGCGGGAGACACGAGCAGTACTTC CASSPGTSGRHEQYF
- TRBJ1-3 TRBV19 15 - TGTGCCAGTAGTGAGACGGGAGACTCTGGAAACACCATATATTTT CASSETGDSGNTIYF
- TRBJ2-1 TRBV27 15 - TGTGCCAGCAGTCGGGACTCCCTTGTCGTCAATGAGCAGTTCTTC CASSRDSLVVNEQFF
- TRBJ1-2 TRBV30 14 - TGTGCCTGGAGTGGTGCCCTAGCTAACTATGGCTACACCTTC CAWSGALANYGYTF
- TRBJ1-2 TRBV6-5 15 - TGTGCCAGCAGTTACCTCGCAGGGGAAAAGCGTGGCTACACCTTC CASSYLAGEKRGYTF
- TRBJ2-6 TRBV21-1 19 once TGTGCCAGCAGCAAAGGACTAGCGGGCGAGCTGTCTGGGGCCAACGTCCTGACTTTC CASSKGLAGELSGANVLTF
- TRBJ1-5 TRBV27 16 - TGTGCCAGCAGGCGAGGCGGGGGCCCTAGTGATCAGCCCCAGCATTTT CASRRGGGPSDQPQHF
TRBD2 TRBJ2-5 TRBV19 14 - TGTGCCAGTACCCGTAGCGGGAGTGCTGAGACCCAGTACTTC CASTRSGSAETQYF
- TRBJ1-5 TRBV10-3 14 once TGTGCCATCAGTGGGGACAAAAGCAATCAGCCCCAGCATTTT CAISGDKSNQPQHF
- TRBJ2-3 TRBV7-9 15 - TGTGCCAGCAGCCCCCGGGACTTTGTCACAGATACGCAGTATTTT CASSPRDFVTDTQYF
- TRBJ2-7 TRBV20-1 11 - TGCAGTGCTAGACAGGGTCACAGGCAGTACTTC CSARQGHRQYF
- TRBJ1-2 TRBV19 15 - TGTGCCAGTAGTCTCTTCGGGCAGGCGGGCTATGGCTACACCTTC CASSLFGQAGYGYTF
- TRBJ1-5 TRBV28 13 few TGTGCCAGCAGTTCTATCCCCCGCCAGCCCCAGCATTTT CASSSIPRQPQHF
TRBD2 TRBJ2-2 TRBV28 17 - TGTGCCAGCAGTTCTAGCGGGAGGGCCAAAGACACCGGGGAGCTGTTTTTT CASSSSGRAKDTGELFF
- TRBJ1-4 TRBV15 16 - TGTGCCACCAGCAGGGGTCGTAGCAGAGGGATGGAAAAACTGTTTTTT CATSRGRSRGMEKLFF
- TRBJ2-1 TRBV27 15 - TGTGCCAGCAGATCGTCCCGTCTCCTTTACAATGAGCAGTTCTTC CASRSSRLLYNEQFF
- TRBJ1-4 TRBV6-1 12 - TGTGCCAGCAGCCAGGGAAGGGAAAAACTGTTTTTT CASSQGREKLFF
- TRBJ1-2 TRBV19 12 - TGTGCCAGTAGCTCCCGGACAGTTGGCTACACCTTC CASSSRTVGYTF